This T cell receptor (beta chain) stems from a study of PD-1 blockade in classical Hodgkin lymphoma. Study at large: Nivolumab 3 mg/kg was given intravenously every 2 weeks. Whole-study findings and limits: By C4D1 there was a significant rise in CD4+ TCR diversity but not in CD8+ TCR diversity.

For this clone: The antigen remains undetermined.

Brentuximab vedotin exposure varied, and every patient relapsed after autologous stem cell transplantation. Reported best responses ranged across complete response, partial response or progressive disease. Profiled with immunoSEQ multiplex PCR; TCRdb holds only in-frame clones, not every one. The sample lists some 96,000 clones, around four fifths occurring once. The V and J ends lost 2 bases and 0 bases, in that order; junction bases with no gene match: 4. The length of the CDR3 is 15 residues. Germline V gives CDR1 KGHSH, CDR2 LQKENI. The chain links TRBV18 to TRBJ2-7, with 7 bases identical to TRBD1. Source: peripheral blood mononuclear cells (PBMCs), taken at baseline. The TCR sequence derives from a human donor with classical Hodgkin lymphoma. The CDR3 nucleotides read TGTGCCAGCTCACCAGTCGGGACAGACTCCTACGAGCAGTACTTC. This sequence encodes CASSPVGTDSYEQYF.